The clone carrying this T cell receptor beta chain was picked up many times. Its antigen is unknown. In germline, CDR1 is DFQATT, CDR2 SNEGSKA (reference sequence). The CDR3 spans 13 residues. Trimming cost V 4 bases and J 6 bases; bases outside gene matches: 3. This sample was included in a study of read filtering for tumor transcriptome and immune sequencing. The study, taken as a whole, reports: Roughly 82% of IR-seq clonotypes had a single read, yet these held around 3.3% of reads.

Molecular barcoded adaptors covering alpha/delta and beta/gamma chains were used on approximately 400 ng RNA. Each CDR3 protein is one row after TCRdb ran MiXCR on the reads. The sample has around 41,000 distinct CDR3 sequences; approximately 10% are singletons. The chain couples TRBV20-1 to TRBJ2-1; 10 bases map to TRBD2. The sequenced sample was a population of CD138-negative cells sorted from bone marrow. This TCR came from a donor older than 35 with multiple myeloma. CDR3 sequence: CSATSGGANEQFF. As DNA, the CDR3 is TGCAGTGCTACGAGCGGGGGGGCCAATGAGCAGTTCTTC.